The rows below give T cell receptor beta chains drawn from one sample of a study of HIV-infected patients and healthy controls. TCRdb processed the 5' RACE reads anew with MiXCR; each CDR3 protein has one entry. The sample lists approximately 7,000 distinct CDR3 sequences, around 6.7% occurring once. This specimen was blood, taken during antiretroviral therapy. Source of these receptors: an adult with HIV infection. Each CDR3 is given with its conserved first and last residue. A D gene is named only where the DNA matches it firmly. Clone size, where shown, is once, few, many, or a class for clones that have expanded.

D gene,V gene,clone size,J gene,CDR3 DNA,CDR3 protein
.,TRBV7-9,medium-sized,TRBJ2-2,TGTGCCGCGACCGGGGTTTCCGGGGAGCTGTTTTTT,CAATGVSGELFF
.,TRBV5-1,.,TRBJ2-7,TGCGCCAGCAGCTTGGGACAGGCCCGATCGACGAAACGCTACGAGCAGTACTTC,CASSLGQARSTKRYEQYF
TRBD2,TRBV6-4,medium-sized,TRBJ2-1,TGTGCCAGCAGTGATGCGGGAGGGAGGGGTGAGCAGTTCTTC,CASSDAGGRGEQFF
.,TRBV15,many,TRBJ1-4,TGTGCCACCAGCAGACTTCCCATGGACGGTGGGCGTAATGAAAAACTGTTTTTT,CATSRLPMDGGRNEKLFF
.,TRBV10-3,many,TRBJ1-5,TGTGCCATCAGTGGGGGGTTTGGGCAGCCCCAGCATTTT,CAISGGFGQPQHF
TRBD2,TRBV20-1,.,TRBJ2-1,TGCAGTGCTCCGACCGTAACTAGCGTTACCTACAATGAGCAGTTCTTC,CSAPTVTSVTYNEQFF
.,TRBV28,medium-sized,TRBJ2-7,TGTGCCAGCAGTCCTGGGACTCGCGAATACGAGCAGTACTTC,CASSPGTREYEQYF
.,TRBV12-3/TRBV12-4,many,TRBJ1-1,TGTGCCAGCAGTTTAGCGCTCGGGGGGAACACTGAAGCTTTCTTT,CASSLALGGNTEAFF
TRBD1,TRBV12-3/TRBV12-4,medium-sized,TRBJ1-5,TGTGCCAGCAGCCCCGGGACAGTATCTAGCAATCAGCCCCAGCATTTT,CASSPGTVSSNQPQHF
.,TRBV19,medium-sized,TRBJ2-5,TGTGCCAGTAGTTTTGGGGCAGGTCAAGAGACCCAGTACTTC,CASSFGAGQETQYF
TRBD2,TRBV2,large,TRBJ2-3,TGTGCCAGCAGTGAACTAGCGGGGGATCCGACTAGGGATACGCAGTATTTT,CASSELAGDPTRDTQYF
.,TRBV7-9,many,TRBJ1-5,TGTGCCAGCAGCTTAGACCGGGGTGCTCAGCCCCAGCATTTT,CASSLDRGAQPQHF
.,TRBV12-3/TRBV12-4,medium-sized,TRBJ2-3,TGTGCCAGCAGTCCGGGACCACAATACACAGATACGCAGTATTTT,CASSPGPQYTDTQYF
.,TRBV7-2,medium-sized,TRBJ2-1,TGTGCCAGCAGCTCTCCGGGACAACACAATGAGCAGTTCTTC,CASSSPGQHNEQFF
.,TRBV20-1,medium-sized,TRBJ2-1,TGCAGTGCTAGAGGTCGGGAAGACTCCTACAATGAGCAGTTCTTC,CSARGREDSYNEQFF
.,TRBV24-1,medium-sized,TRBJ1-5,TGTGCCACCAGTGATTTGAATCAGCCCCAGCATTTT,CATSDLNQPQHF